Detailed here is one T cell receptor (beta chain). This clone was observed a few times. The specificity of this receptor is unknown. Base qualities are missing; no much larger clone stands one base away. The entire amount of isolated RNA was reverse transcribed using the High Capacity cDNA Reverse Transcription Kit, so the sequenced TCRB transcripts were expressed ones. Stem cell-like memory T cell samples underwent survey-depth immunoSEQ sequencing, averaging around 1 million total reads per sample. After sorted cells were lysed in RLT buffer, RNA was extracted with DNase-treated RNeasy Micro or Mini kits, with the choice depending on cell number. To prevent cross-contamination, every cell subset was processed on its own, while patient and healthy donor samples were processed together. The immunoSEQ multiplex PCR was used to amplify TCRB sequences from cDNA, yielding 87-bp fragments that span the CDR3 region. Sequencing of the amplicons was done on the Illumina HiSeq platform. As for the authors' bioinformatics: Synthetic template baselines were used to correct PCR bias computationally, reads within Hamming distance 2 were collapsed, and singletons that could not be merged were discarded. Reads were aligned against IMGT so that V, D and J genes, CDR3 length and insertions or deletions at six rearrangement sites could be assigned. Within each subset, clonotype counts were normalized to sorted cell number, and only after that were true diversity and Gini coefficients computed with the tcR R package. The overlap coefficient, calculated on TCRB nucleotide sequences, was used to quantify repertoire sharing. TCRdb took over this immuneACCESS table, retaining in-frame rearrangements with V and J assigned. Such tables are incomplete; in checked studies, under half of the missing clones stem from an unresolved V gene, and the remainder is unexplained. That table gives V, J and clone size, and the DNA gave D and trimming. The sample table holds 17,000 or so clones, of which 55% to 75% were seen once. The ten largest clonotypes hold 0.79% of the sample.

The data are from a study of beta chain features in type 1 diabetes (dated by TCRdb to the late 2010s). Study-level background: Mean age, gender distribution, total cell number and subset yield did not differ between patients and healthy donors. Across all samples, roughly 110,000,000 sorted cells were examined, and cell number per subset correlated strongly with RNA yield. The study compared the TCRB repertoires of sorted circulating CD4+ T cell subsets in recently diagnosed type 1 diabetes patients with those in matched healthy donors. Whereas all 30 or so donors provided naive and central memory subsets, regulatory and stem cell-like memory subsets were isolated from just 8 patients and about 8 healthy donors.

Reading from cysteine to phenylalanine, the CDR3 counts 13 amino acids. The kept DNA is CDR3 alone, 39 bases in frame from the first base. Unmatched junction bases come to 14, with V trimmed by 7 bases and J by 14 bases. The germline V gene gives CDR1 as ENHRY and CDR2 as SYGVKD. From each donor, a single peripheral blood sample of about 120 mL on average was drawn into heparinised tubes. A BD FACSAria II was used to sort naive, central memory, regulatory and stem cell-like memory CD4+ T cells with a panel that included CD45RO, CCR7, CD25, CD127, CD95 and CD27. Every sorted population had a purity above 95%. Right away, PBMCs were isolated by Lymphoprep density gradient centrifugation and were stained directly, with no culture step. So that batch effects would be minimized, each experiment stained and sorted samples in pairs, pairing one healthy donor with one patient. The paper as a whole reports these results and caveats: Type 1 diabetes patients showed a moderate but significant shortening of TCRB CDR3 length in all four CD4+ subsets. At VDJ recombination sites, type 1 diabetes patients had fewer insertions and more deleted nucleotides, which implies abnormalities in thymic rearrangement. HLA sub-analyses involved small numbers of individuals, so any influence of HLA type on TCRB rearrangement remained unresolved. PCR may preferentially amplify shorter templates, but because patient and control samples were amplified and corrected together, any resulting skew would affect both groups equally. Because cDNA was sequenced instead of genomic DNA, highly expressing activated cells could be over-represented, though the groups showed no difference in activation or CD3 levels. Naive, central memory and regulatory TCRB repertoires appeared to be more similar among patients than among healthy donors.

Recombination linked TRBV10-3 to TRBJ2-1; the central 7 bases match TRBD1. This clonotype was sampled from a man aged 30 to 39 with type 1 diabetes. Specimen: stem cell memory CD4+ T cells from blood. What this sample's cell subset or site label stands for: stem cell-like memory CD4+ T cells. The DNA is TGTGCCATCACCCCCACCCCCGGGACAGCGAAGTTCTTC. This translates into CAITPTPGTAKFF.